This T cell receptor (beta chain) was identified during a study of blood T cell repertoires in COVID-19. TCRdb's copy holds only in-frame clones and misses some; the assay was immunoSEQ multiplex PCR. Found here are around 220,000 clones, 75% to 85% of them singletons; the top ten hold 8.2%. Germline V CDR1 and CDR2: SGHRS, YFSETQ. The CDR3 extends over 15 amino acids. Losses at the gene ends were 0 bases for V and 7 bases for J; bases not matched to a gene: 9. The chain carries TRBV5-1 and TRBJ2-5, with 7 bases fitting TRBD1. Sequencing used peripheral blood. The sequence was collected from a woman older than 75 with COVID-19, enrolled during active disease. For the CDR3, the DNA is TGCGCCAGCAGCTTGGCCCCGGGACAGATCCCGACCCAGTACTTC. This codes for CASSLAPGQIPTQYF.